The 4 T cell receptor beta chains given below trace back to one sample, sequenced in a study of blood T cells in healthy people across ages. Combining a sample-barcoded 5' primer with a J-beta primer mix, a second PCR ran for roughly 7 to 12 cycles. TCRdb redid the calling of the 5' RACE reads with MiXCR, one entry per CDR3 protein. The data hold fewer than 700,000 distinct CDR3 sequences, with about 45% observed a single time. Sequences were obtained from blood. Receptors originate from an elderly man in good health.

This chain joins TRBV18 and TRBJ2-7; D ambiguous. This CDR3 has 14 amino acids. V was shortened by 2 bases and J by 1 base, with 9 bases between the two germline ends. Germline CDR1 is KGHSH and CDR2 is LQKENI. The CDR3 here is CASSPIQVSYEQYF. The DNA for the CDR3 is TGTGCCAGCTCACCAATCCAGGTGTCCTACGAGCAGTACTTC.

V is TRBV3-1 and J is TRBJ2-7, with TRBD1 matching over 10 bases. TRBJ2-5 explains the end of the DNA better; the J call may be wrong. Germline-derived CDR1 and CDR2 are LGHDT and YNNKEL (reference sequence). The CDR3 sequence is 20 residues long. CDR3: CASSQGIDRGQVPPRETQYF. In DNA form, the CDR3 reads TGTGCCAGCAGCCAAGGGATCGACAGGGGGCAGGTTCCTCCCCGGGAGACCCAGTACTTC.

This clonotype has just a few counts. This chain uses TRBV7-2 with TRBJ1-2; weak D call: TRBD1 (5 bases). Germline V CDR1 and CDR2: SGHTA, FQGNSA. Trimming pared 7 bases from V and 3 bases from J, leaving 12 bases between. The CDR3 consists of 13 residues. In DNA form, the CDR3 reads TGTGCCAGCAACGTCGGGGGAGACTATGGCTACACCTTC. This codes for CASNVGGDYGYTF.

The CDR3: CASSLAAGGPIETQYF. The CDR3 bases are TGTGCCAGCAGCTTAGCAGCGGGGGGCCCCATCGAAACCCAGTACTTC. The V gene is TRBV7-6, the J gene TRBJ2-5; 9 bases are shared with TRBD2. This CDR3 has 16 residues. Trimming at V came to 0 bases and at J to 8 bases, leaving 10 bases not matched to a gene. In germline, CDR1 is SGHVS, CDR2 FNYEAQ.